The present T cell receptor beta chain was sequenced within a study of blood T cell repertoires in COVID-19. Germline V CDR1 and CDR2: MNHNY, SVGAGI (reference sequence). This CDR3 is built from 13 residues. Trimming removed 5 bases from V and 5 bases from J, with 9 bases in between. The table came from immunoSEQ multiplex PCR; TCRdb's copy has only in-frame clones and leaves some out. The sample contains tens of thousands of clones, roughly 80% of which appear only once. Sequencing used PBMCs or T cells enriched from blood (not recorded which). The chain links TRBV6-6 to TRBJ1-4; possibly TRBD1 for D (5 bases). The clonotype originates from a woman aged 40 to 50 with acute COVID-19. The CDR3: CASSRGGNEKLFF. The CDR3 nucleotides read TGTGCCAGCAGTAGGGGAGGAAATGAAAAACTGTTTTTT.